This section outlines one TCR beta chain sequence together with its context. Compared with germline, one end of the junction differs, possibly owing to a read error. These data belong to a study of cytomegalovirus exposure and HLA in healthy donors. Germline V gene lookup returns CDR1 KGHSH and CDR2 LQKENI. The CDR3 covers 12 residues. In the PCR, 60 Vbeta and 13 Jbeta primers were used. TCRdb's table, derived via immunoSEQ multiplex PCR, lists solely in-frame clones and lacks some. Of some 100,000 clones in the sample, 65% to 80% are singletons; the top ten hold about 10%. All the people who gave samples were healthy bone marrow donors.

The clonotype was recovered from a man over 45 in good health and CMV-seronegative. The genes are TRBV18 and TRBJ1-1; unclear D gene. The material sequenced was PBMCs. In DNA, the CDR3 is TGTGCCAGCTCATCGGTGAACGCTGAAGCTTTCTTT. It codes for CASSSVNAEAFF. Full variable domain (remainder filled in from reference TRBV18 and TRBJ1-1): NAGVMQNPRHLVRRRGQEARLRCSPMKGHSHVYWYRQLPEEGLKFMVYLQKENIIDESGMPKERFSAEFPKEGPSILRIQQVVRGDSAAYFCASSSVNAEAFFGQGTRLTVV.